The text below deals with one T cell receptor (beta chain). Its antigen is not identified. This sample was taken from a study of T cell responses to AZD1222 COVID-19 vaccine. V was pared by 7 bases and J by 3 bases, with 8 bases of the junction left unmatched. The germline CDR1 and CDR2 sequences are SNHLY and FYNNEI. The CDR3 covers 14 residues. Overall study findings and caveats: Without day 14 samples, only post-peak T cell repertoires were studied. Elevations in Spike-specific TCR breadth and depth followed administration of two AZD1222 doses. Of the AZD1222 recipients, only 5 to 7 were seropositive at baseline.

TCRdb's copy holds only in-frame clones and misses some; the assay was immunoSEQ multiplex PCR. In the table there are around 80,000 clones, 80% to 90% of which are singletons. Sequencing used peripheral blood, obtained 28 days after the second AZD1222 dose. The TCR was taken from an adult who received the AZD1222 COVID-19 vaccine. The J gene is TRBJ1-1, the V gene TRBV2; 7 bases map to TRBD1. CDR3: CASKRQGTYTEAFF. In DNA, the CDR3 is TGTGCCAGCAAGCGACAGGGAACGTACACTGAAGCTTTCTTT.